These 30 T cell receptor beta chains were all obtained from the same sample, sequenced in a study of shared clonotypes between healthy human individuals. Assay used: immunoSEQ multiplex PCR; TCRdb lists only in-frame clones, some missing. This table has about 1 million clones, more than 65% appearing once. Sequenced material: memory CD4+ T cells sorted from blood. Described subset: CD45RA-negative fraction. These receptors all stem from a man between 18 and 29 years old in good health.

The CDR3 nucleotides read TGTGCCAGCAGCTTTACAGGGTCGTCTGGGGCCAACGTCCTGACTTTC. Its translation: CASSFTGSSGANVLTF. V usage is TRBV7-3 and J usage is TRBJ2-6; possible D gene TRBD1, 6 bases. Looked up from germline, CDR1 is SGHTA and CDR2 is FQGTGA. The CDR3 is 16 residues long. Trimming pared 3 bases from V and 1 base from J, leaving 10 bases between.

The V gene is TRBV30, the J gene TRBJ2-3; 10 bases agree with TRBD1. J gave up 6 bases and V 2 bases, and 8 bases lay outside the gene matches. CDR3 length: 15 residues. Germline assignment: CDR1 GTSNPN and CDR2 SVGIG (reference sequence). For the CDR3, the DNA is TGTGCCTGGAGTAGCCGGGACAGGGGTTGGGATACGCAGTATTTT. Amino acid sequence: CAWSSRDRGWDTQYF.

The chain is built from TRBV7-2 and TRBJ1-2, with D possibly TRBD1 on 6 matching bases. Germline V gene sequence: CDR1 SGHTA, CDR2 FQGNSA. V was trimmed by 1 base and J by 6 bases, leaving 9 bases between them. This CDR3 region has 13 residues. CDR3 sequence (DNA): TGTGCCAGCAGCTTAGTAGGGGGGGATGGCTACACCTTC. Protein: CASSLVGGDGYTF.

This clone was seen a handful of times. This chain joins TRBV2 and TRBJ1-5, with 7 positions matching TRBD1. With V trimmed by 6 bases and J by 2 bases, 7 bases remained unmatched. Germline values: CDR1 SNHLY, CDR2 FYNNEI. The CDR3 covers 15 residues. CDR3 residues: CASSENGQGNQPQHF. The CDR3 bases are TGTGCCAGCAGCGAAAACGGACAGGGCAATCAGCCCCAGCATTTT.

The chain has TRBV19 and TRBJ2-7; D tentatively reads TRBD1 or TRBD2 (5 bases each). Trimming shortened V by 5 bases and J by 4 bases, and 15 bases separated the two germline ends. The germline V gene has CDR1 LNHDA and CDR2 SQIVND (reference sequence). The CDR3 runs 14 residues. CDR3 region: CASSRDGSLYEQYF. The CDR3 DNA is TGTGCCAGTAGTCGGGACGGATCCCTTTACGAGCAGTACTTC.

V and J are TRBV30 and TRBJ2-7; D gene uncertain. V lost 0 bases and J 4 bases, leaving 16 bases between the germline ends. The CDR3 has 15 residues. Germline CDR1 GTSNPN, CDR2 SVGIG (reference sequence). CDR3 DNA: TGTGCCTGGAGTGTAAAGGCTGGCAGACGTTACGAGCAGTACTTC. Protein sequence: CAWSVKAGRRYEQYF.

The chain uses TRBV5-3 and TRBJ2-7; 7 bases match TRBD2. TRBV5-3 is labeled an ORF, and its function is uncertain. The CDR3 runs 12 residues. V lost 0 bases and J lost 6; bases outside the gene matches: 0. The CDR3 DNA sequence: TGTGCCAGAAGCTTGGGCGGGAGCGAGCAGTACTTC. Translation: CARSLGGSEQYF.

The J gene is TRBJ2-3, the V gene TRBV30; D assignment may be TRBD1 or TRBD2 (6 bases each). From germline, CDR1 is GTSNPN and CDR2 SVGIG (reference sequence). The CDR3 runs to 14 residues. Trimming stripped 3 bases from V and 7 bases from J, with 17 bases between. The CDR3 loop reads CAWSDLRGQNTQYF. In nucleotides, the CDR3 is TGTGCCTGGAGCGACCTCCGGGGGCAAAATACGCAGTATTTT.

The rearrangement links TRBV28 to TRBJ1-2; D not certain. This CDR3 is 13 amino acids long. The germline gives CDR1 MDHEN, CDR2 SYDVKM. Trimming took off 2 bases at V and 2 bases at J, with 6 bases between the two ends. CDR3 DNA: TGTGCCAGCAGTTTAAGGCAGAACTATGGCTACACCTTC. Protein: CASSLRQNYGYTF.

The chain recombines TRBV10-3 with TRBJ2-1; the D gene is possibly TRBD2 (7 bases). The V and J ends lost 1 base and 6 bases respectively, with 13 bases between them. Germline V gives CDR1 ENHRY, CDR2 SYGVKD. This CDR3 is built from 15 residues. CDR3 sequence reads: CAISEWQGGGNEQFF. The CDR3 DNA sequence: TGTGCCATCAGTGAGTGGCAGGGAGGGGGCAATGAGCAGTTCTTC.

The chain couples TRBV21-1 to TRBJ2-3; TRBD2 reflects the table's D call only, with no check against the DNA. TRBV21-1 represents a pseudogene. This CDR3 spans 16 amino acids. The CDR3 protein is CASSKGREPNTDTQYF. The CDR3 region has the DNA TGTGCCAGCAGCAAAGGCCGGGAGCCAAACACAGATACGCAGTATTTT.

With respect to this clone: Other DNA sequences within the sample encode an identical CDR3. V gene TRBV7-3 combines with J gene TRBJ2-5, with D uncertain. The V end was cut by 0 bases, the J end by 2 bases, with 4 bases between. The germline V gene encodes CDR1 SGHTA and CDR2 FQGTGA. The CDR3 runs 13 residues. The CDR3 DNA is TGTGCCAGCAGCTTAACTAGGCAAGAGACCCAGTACTTC. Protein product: CASSLTRQETQYF.

The CDR3 nucleotides read TGTGCCAGCAGCCCCCAGCTATATACCGGGGAGCTGTTTTTT. Its protein product is CASSPQLYTGELFF. This chain uses TRBV7-3 with TRBJ2-2; unclear D gene. Germline assignment: CDR1 SGHTA and CDR2 FQGTGA. CDR3 length: 14 amino acids. The V and J ends lost 5 bases and 5 bases respectively, with 12 bases between them.

CDR3 sequence reads: CASRLQGGGANVLTF. For the CDR3, the DNA is TGTGCCAGCAGGTTACAGGGCGGTGGGGCCAACGTCCTGACTTTC. The rearrangement uses TRBV5-8 and TRBJ2-6; a possible D gene is TRBD1 (6 bases). CDR1 is SGHTS, CDR2 YDEGEE, per germline. This CDR3 has 15 residues. Trimming stripped 5 bases from V and 3 bases from J, with 12 bases between.

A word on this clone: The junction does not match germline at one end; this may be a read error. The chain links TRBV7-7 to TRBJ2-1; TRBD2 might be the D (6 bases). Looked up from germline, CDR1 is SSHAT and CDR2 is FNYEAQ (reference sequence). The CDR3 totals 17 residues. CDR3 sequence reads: CASSLTTSSSSYNEQFF. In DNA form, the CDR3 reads TGTGCTAGCAGCTTAACCACTAGCTCGAGCTCCTACAATGAGCAGTTCTTC.

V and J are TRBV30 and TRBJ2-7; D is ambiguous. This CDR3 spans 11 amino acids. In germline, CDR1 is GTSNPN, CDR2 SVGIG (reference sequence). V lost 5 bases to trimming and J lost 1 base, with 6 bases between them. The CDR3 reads CAWGESYEQYF. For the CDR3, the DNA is TGTGCCTGGGGAGAATCCTACGAGCAGTACTTC.

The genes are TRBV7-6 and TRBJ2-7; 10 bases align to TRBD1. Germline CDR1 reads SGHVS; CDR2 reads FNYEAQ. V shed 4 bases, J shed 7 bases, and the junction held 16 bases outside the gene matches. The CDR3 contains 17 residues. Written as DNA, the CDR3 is TGTGCCAGCAGCTCCAGGGGCCGGGACAGGGGCTTGCTTGAGCAGTACTTC. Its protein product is CASSSRGRDRGLLEQYF.

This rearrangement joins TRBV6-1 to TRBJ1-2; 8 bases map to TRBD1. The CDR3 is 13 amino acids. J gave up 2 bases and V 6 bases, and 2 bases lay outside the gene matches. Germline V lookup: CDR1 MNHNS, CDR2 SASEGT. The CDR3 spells CASRGQGNYGYTF. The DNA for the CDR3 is TGTGCCAGCAGAGGACAGGGAAACTATGGCTACACCTTC.

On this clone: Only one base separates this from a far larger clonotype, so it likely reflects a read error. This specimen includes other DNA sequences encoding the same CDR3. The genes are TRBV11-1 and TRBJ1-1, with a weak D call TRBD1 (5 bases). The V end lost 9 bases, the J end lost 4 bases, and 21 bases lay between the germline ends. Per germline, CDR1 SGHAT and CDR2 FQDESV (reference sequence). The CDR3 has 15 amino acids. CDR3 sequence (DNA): TGTGCCAGTCTGGCATACGGGACGGGTCCCACTGAAGCTTTCTTT. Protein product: CASLAYGTGPTEAFF.

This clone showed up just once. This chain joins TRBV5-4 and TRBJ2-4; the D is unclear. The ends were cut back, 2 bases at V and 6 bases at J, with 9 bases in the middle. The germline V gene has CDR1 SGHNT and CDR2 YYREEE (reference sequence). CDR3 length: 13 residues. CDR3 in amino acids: CASSFGQLNIQYF. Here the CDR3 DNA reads TGTGCCAGCAGCTTCGGCCAACTAAACATTCAGTACTTC.

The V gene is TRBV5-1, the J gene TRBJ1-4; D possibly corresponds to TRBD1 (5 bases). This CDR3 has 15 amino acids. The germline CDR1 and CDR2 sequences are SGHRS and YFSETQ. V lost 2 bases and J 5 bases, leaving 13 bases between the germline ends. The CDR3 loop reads CASSFMRRGNEKLFF. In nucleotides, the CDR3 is TGCGCCAGCAGCTTCATGAGACGGGGGAATGAAAAACTGTTTTTT.

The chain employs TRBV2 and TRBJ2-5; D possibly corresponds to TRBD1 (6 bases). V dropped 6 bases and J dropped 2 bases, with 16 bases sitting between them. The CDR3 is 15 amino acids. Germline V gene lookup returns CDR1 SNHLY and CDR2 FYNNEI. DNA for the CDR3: TGTGCCAGCAGAGCACAGGGTATCCTACAAGAGACCCAGTACTTC. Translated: CASRAQGILQETQYF.

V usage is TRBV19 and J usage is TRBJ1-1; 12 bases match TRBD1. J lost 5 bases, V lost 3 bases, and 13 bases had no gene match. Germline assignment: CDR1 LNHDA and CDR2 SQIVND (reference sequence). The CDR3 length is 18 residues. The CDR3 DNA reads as TGTGCCAGTAGTATTTATGCCGGGACAGGGGGCCGAGGAACTGAAGCTTTCTTT. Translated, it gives CASSIYAGTGGRGTEAFF.

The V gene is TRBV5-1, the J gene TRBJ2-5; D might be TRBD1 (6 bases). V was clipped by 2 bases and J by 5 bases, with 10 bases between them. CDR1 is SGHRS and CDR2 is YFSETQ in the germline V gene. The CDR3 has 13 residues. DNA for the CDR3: TGCGCCAGCAGCTTCCAGGGGATCGAGACCCAGTACTTC. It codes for CASSFQGIETQYF. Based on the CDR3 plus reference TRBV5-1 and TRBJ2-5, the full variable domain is KAGVTQTPRYLIKTRGQQVTLSCSPISGHRSVSWYQQTPGQGLQFLFEYFSETQRNKGNFPGRFSGRQFSNSRSEMNVSTLELGDSALYLCASSFQGIETQYFGPGTRLLVL.

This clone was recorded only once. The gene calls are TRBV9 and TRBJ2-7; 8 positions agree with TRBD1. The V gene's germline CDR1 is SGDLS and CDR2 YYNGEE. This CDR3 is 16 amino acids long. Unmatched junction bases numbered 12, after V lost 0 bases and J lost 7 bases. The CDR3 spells CASSVGDRGISGEQYF. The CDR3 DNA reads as TGTGCCAGCAGCGTAGGAGACAGGGGAATTTCTGGGGAGCAGTACTTC.

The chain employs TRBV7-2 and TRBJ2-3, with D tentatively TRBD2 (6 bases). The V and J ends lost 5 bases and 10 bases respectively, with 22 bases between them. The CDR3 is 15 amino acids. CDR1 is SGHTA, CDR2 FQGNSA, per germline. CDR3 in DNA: TGTGCCAGCAGCCTCCGGGACTCTCCGAGGGGAGCGCAGTATTTT. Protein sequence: CASSLRDSPRGAQYF. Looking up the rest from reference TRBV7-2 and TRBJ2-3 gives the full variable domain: GAGVSQSPSNKVTEKGKDVELRCDPISGHTALYWYRQSLGQGLEFLIYFQGNSAPDKSGLPSDRFSAERTGGSVSTLTIQRTQQEDSAVYLCASSLRDSPRGAQYFGPGTRLTVL.

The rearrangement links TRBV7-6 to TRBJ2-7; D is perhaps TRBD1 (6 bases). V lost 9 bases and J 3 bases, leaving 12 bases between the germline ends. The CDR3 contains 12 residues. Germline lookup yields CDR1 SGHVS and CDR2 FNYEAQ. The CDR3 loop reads CASGQPNYEQYF. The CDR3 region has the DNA TGTGCCAGTGGACAGCCGAACTACGAGCAGTACTTC.

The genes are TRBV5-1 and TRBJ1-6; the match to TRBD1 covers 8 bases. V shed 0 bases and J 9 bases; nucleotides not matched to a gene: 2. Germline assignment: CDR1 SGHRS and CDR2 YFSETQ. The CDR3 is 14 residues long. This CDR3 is CASSLGTGSSPLHF. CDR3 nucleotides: TGCGCCAGCAGCTTGGGGACAGGGAGTTCACCCCTCCACTTT.

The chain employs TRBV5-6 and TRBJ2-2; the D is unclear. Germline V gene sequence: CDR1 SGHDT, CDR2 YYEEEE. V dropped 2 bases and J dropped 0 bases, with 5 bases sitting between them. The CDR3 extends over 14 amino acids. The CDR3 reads CASSFYPNTGELFF. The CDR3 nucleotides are TGTGCCAGCAGCTTCTACCCGAACACCGGGGAGCTGTTTTTT.

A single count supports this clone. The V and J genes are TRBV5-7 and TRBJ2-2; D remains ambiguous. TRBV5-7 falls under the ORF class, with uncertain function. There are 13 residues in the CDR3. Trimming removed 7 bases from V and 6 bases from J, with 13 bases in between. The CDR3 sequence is CASGEGPAGELFF. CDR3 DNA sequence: TGTGCCAGCGGCGAAGGGCCCGCCGGGGAGCTGTTTTTT.